The text below deals with one T cell receptor (beta chain). The antigen is undetermined. Repertoires were generated with immunoSEQ multiplex PCR, while TCRdb's copy carries only in-frame clones and drops some. The repertoire holds tens of thousands of clones, with around 86% as singletons. The data were obtained in a study of radiotherapy plus CTLA-4 blockade in lung cancer. Study summary: Objective responses were recorded in 15% to 20% of patients, with disease control recorded in less than 40%. Study-wide findings and caveats: Clones derived from tumor TCRs expanded in blood after radiotherapy plus ipilimumab. Dynamics of early blood T cell clones, together with interferon-beta, were reportedly the best predictors of response.

Focal radiation plus CTLA-4 blockade with ipilimumab was administered to patients who had chemo-refractory metastatic non-small-cell lung cancer. Sequencing used peripheral blood, obtained from a patient treated with radiotherapy plus ipilimumab. This sequence originates from a human donor with non-small cell lung cancer that progressed on radiotherapy plus ipilimumab.

This chain's CDR3 is CASSAGPTNTEAFF. CDR3 coding DNA: TGTGCCAGCAGCGCCGGACCGACGAACACTGAAGCTTTCTTT. The chain couples TRBV13 to TRBJ1-1; D is uncertain. CDR3 length: 14 residues. Germline V lookup: CDR1 PRHDT, CDR2 FYEKMQ (reference sequence). Trimming stripped 5 bases from V and 1 base from J, with 11 bases between.